This T cell receptor beta chain was identified during a study of CD8 T cells in ankylosing spondylitis. Regarding the study as a whole: Reactive arthritis synovial fluid and blood were previously reported to contain some motif variants. It appeared that ankylosing spondylitis blood was characterized by a TCR beta motif of about eight highly homologous variants.

The length of the CDR3 is 20 residues. Per the germline V gene, CDR1 is SGHVS and CDR2 is FQNEAQ. With 4 bases clipped from V and 6 bases from J, the junction kept 21 bases outside the gene matches. 5'-RACE, quantitative and with molecular barcodes, yielded the TCR beta libraries. MiXCR was run by TCRdb on the 5' RACE reads, yielding one entry per CDR3 protein. The repertoire holds 250,000 or so distinct CDR3 sequences, with about 10% as singletons. This clonotype was seen a few times. Its specificity is unknown. The V call is TRBV7-8, the J call TRBJ2-2, with TRBD2 identical over 9 bases. This TCR was recovered from a male donor with ankylosing spondylitis or in good health (not recorded which). Sequencing was done on a sample of blood, either unsorted or a sorted T cell fraction (not recorded which). CDR3 DNA sequence: TGTGCCAGCAGCTCCGATATCACTTTAGCGGGAGAGGGTCCGGCCGGGGAGCTGTTTTTT. The encoded protein is CASSSDITLAGEGPAGELFF.